This is a list of T cell receptor beta chains from one sample in a study of T cell changes during pregnancy in multiple sclerosis. Assay used: immunoSEQ multiplex PCR; TCRdb lists only in-frame clones, some missing. The profile shows roughly 99,000 clones, 85% to 95% of them singletons. This specimen was peripheral blood, taken in the third trimester of pregnancy. These receptor sequences come from a female donor in good health, enrolled as a control in a pregnancy study. CDR3s include the opening cysteine and the closing phenylalanine or tryptophan. The order of the fields is D gene, J gene, clone size, V gene, CDR3 DNA, CDR3 protein. The D gene is left open where the match is weak. A row's size may be missing; if present it is once, few, many or a size class.

d_call: NA; j_call: TRBJ1-2; clone_size: once; v_call: TRBV7-9; cdr3_nt: TGTGCCAGCAGCTCTAGTGGACAGACTCCCCTTCATGGCTACACCTTC; cdr3_aa: CASSSSGQTPLHGYTF
d_call: NA; j_call: TRBJ1-2; clone_size: once; v_call: TRBV29-1; cdr3_nt: TGCAGCGTTGAAATAGGACCTCGGGGGGGCTACACCTTC; cdr3_aa: CSVEIGPRGGYTF
d_call: TRBD1; j_call: TRBJ1-4; clone_size: NA; v_call: TRBV7-8; cdr3_nt: TGTGCCAGCAGTTCAGGACAGGGCCCTAATGAAAAACTGTTTTTT; cdr3_aa: CASSSGQGPNEKLFF
d_call: NA; j_call: TRBJ2-7; clone_size: NA; v_call: TRBV2; cdr3_nt: TGTGCCAGCAGAGCCCTCCAATTGAGCTCCTACGAGCAGTACTTC; cdr3_aa: CASRALQLSSYEQYF
d_call: TRBD1; j_call: TRBJ1-1; clone_size: NA; v_call: TRBV4-3; cdr3_nt: TGCGCCAGCAGCACTCGACAGGGGAACACTGAAGCTTTCTTT; cdr3_aa: CASSTRQGNTEAFF
d_call: NA; j_call: TRBJ2-3; clone_size: NA; v_call: TRBV7-2; cdr3_nt: TGTGCCAGCAGCTTAGCCAGAGGGAGCACAGATACGCAGTATTTT; cdr3_aa: CASSLARGSTDTQYF
d_call: TRBD2; j_call: TRBJ2-7; clone_size: NA; v_call: TRBV4-1; cdr3_nt: TGCGCCAGCAGCCCTACCGGGACTAGCGGGGCCGAGCAGTACTTC; cdr3_aa: CASSPTGTSGAEQYF
d_call: NA; j_call: TRBJ1-2; clone_size: once; v_call: TRBV30; cdr3_nt: TGTGCCTGGAGTGAGACCCCACAGGGCGTCATTGTTGGCTACACCTTC; cdr3_aa: CAWSETPQGVIVGYTF
d_call: NA; j_call: TRBJ1-3; clone_size: NA; v_call: TRBV5-4; cdr3_nt: TGTGCCAGCAGCTTTAGCCAGGAGGTCTCTGGAAACACCATATATTTT; cdr3_aa: CASSFSQEVSGNTIYF
d_call: NA; j_call: TRBJ2-5; clone_size: NA; v_call: TRBV14; cdr3_nt: TGTGCCAGCAGCCACCTCACGGGGACACCGTACCAAGAGACCCAGTACTTC; cdr3_aa: CASSHLTGTPYQETQYF
d_call: NA; j_call: TRBJ2-4; clone_size: NA; v_call: TRBV6-5; cdr3_nt: TGTGCCAGCAGTCGTACCAGGGGAAACATTCAGTACTTC; cdr3_aa: CASSRTRGNIQYF
d_call: NA; j_call: TRBJ1-2; clone_size: NA; v_call: TRBV6-5; cdr3_nt: TGTGCCAGCAGACCTTCCGGGGAAGGAGCTGGCTACACCTTC; cdr3_aa: CASRPSGEGAGYTF
d_call: TRBD2; j_call: TRBJ2-5; clone_size: once; v_call: TRBV30; cdr3_nt: TGTGCCTGGACCCTGACTAGCGGGGGGACGGAGACCCAGTACTTC; cdr3_aa: CAWTLTSGGTETQYF
d_call: NA; j_call: TRBJ1-1; clone_size: NA; v_call: TRBV5-1; cdr3_nt: TGCGCCAGCAGCCCCGACCCGGGGGGAACTGAAGCTTTCTTT; cdr3_aa: CASSPDPGGTEAFF
d_call: TRBD1; j_call: TRBJ1-6; clone_size: NA; v_call: TRBV5-1; cdr3_nt: TGCGCCAGCAGCCTTGGGACAGCCTTAAATTCACCCCTCCACTTT; cdr3_aa: CASSLGTALNSPLHF
d_call: NA; j_call: TRBJ1-1; clone_size: NA; v_call: TRBV6-4; cdr3_nt: TGTGCCAGCAGATCGATCGCGGGTTACACTGAAGCTTTCTTT; cdr3_aa: CASRSIAGYTEAFF
d_call: TRBD1; j_call: TRBJ1-6; clone_size: NA; v_call: TRBV30; cdr3_nt: TGTGCCTGGAGAGCGGACAGGGGTAATTCACCCCTCCACTTT; cdr3_aa: CAWRADRGNSPLHF
d_call: TRBD1; j_call: TRBJ2-7; clone_size: NA; v_call: TRBV5-1; cdr3_nt: TGCGCCAGCAGCAAAAGCCGGGACAGGGTTTTGTACGAGCAGTACTTC; cdr3_aa: CASSKSRDRVLYEQYF
d_call: TRBD2; j_call: TRBJ2-1; clone_size: NA; v_call: TRBV11-2; cdr3_nt: TGTGCCAGCAGCTTAGGAGCGGGGGATTACAATGAGCAGTTCTTC; cdr3_aa: CASSLGAGDYNEQFF
d_call: TRBD2; j_call: TRBJ2-3; clone_size: NA; v_call: TRBV7-9; cdr3_nt: TGTGCCAGCAGCTTAGAGCGGGGGACAGATACGCAGTATTTT; cdr3_aa: CASSLERGTDTQYF
d_call: TRBD1; j_call: TRBJ1-5; clone_size: NA; v_call: TRBV6-6; cdr3_nt: TGTGCCAGCAGTACGACAGGGGGCAATCAGCCCCAGCATTTT; cdr3_aa: CASSTTGGNQPQHF
d_call: TRBD2; j_call: TRBJ2-7; clone_size: NA; v_call: TRBV5-1; cdr3_nt: TGCGCCAGCAGCAACACCGGGACTAGCTCCTACGAGCAGTACTTC; cdr3_aa: CASSNTGTSSYEQYF
d_call: NA; j_call: TRBJ2-1; clone_size: once; v_call: TRBV5-4; cdr3_nt: TGTGCCAGCGGACTGACACGGCCAAACAATGAGCAGTTCTTC; cdr3_aa: CASGLTRPNNEQFF
d_call: NA; j_call: TRBJ1-6; clone_size: NA; v_call: TRBV5-4; cdr3_nt: TGTGCCAGCAGCTTGGAGCGGGCTAGCTCCTATAATTCACCCCTCCACTTT; cdr3_aa: CASSLERASSYNSPLHF
d_call: TRBD2; j_call: TRBJ2-5; clone_size: NA; v_call: TRBV5-4; cdr3_nt: TGTGCCAGCAGGCGGACTAGCGGGGGGGGCCAAGAGACCCAGTACTTC; cdr3_aa: CASRRTSGGGQETQYF
d_call: TRBD1; j_call: TRBJ1-5; clone_size: NA; v_call: TRBV12-5; cdr3_nt: TGTGCTAGTGGTTTGTTAACAGGGGGCAATCAGCCCCAGCATTTT; cdr3_aa: CASGLLTGGNQPQHF
d_call: NA; j_call: TRBJ2-7; clone_size: NA; v_call: TRBV30; cdr3_nt: TGTGCCTGGAGTGTAGCGGGTGCTTACTACTTC; cdr3_aa: CAWSVAGAYYF
d_call: NA; j_call: TRBJ2-2; clone_size: NA; v_call: TRBV29-1; cdr3_nt: TGCAGCGTTGGCGGCGGCACCGGGGAGCTGTTTTTT; cdr3_aa: CSVGGGTGELFF